These T cell receptor beta chains were read from a single sample in a study of stem cell transplantation in POMP-related autoinflammatory disease. Using immunoSEQ multiplex PCR, the repertoire was profiled, and TCRdb retains in-frame clones only, with some absent. The sample holds some 2,000 clones, 86% seen once. The input for sequencing was Tregs from PBMCs, taken before stem cell transplantation. These receptor sequences come from a human donor with POMP-related autoinflammation and immune dysregulation (PRAID). CDR3s include the opening cysteine and the closing phenylalanine or tryptophan. The D gene is left open where the match is weak. The size field is filled for only some rows; it gives once, few, many or a size class.

>.|TRBV20-1|TRBJ1-4|.
TGCAGTGCTAGAGATCTGGGAAAACTGTTTTTT
CSARDLGKLFF
>.|TRBV15|TRBJ2-7|.
TGTGCCACCAGCAGAGATCGGGGGTTTTACTACGAGCAGTACTTC
CATSRDRGFYYEQYF
>.|TRBV7-7|TRBJ2-3|.
TGTGCTAGCAGCTCCGGGGGGCGGGATACGCAGTATTTT
CASSSGGRDTQYF
>TRBD1|TRBV6-1|TRBJ1-5|.
TGTGCCAGCAGTGAGGACAGGGGGACGTATCAGCCCCAGCATTTT
CASSEDRGTYQPQHF
>.|TRBV29-1|TRBJ1-1|.
TGCAGCGTCCGCCGAGGGGGGAACACTGAAGCTTTCTTT
CSVRRGGNTEAFF
>TRBD1|TRBV28|TRBJ2-3|.
TGTGCCAGCAGTTTCCGGACAGGGCACACAGATACGCAGTATTTT
CASSFRTGHTDTQYF
>TRBD1|TRBV5-5|TRBJ2-7|once
TGTGCCAGCAGCTTGCCAGGACAGGTGGAAGAGCAGTACTTC
CASSLPGQVEEQYF
>TRBD1|TRBV4-2|TRBJ1-4|.
TGTGCCAGCAGCTCGGGACAGTTTAATGAAAAACTGTTTTTT
CASSSGQFNEKLFF
>.|TRBV25-1|TRBJ1-2|.
TGTGCCAGCACAGGGTACTATGGCTACACCTTC
CASTGYYGYTF
>TRBD1|TRBV5-1|TRBJ2-5|.
TGCGCCAGCAGCTTGGCCGGGACAGACCAAGAGACCCAGTACTTC
CASSLAGTDQETQYF
>.|TRBV4-1|TRBJ2-1|.
TGCGCCAGCAGCCAACCCGGGACCCGCAATGAGCAGTTCTTC
CASSQPGTRNEQFF
>.|TRBV5-6|TRBJ2-1|.
TGTGCCAGCAGCACATATAAGTATAGCCCCGGCTCCTACAATGAGCAGTTCTTC
CASSTYKYSPGSYNEQFF
>.|TRBV7-3|TRBJ2-3|.
TGTGCCAGCAGCCGGGCCCCTTCAGATACGCAGTATTTT
CASSRAPSDTQYF
>TRBD1|TRBV5-5|TRBJ1-4|.
TGTGCCAGCAGCCTTCTAAAGGGACAGGGTAATGAAAAACTGTTTTTT
CASSLLKGQGNEKLFF
>.|TRBV19|TRBJ1-6|.
TGTGCCAGTAGTATAGACAGTTATAATTCACCCCTCCACTTT
CASSIDSYNSPLHF
>.|TRBV5-1|TRBJ1-4|.
TGCGCCAGCAGCTTTCGCCCCCTACAGGGTCTCATAGTCGCAACTAATGAAAAACTGTTTTTT
CASSFRPLQGLIVATNEKLFF
>.|TRBV7-9|TRBJ2-1|.
TGTGCCAGCAGCTTAGGTTCGTCAGTGATTTACAATGAGCAGTTCTTC
CASSLGSSVIYNEQFF
>.|TRBV4-2|TRBJ2-3|.
TGTGCCAGCAGCCAAGTCCGTGCCCCTAGCACAGATACGCAGTATTTT
CASSQVRAPSTDTQYF
>.|TRBV19|TRBJ1-1|.
TGTGCCAGTAGTCATCTCAGGGAGGGAACTGAAGCTTTCTTT
CASSHLREGTEAFF
>.|TRBV6-5|TRBJ2-5|.
TGTGCCAGCAGTTACGCGGGGGCGTACCAAGAGACCCAGTACTTC
CASSYAGAYQETQYF
>TRBD1|TRBV2|TRBJ1-5|.
TGTGCCAGCACCCAAGGGACAGTTAGCAATCAGCCCCAGCATTTT
CASTQGTVSNQPQHF
>.|TRBV29-1|TRBJ1-5|.
TGCAGCGTTGATTCAGGTTCAAATCAGCCCCAGCATTTT
CSVDSGSNQPQHF
>TRBD1|TRBV5-6|TRBJ2-1|.
TGTGCCAGCAGCTTTATTAGACAGGGGCGGTACAATGAGCAGTTCTTC
CASSFIRQGRYNEQFF
>.|TRBV28|TRBJ1-5|.
TGTGCCAGCAGTGTACGGTATCAGCCCCAGCATTTT
CASSVRYQPQHF
>TRBD1|TRBV6-1|TRBJ2-3|.
TGTGCCAGCAGTGGCGGCAGGGGGCGAGCAGATACGCAGTATTTT
CASSGGRGRADTQYF
>.|TRBV15|TRBJ2-3|.
TGTGCCACCAGCAGAGACAACACAGATACGCAGTATTTT
CATSRDNTDTQYF
>.|TRBV19|TRBJ2-7|once
TGTGCCAGTAGTCGGTTTGCGGCGGTCTCCTACGAGCAGTACTTC
CASSRFAAVSYEQYF
>.|TRBV12-2|TRBJ2-1|once
TGTGCAAGTCGCTTACGGCGCCCTAGCGAAAGGATTGAGCAGTTCTTC
CASRLRRPSERIEQFF
>.|TRBV29-1|TRBJ2-7|.
TGCAGCGCGCGGACAGTCTACGAGCAGTACTTC
CSARTVYEQYF
>.|TRBV6-5|TRBJ2-7|.
TGTGCCAGCAGTCTCGCGGGGTATGGCTACGAGCAGTACTTC
CASSLAGYGYEQYF
>TRBD2|TRBV2|TRBJ2-1|.
TGTGCCAGCAGTGGACTAGCGGGAACCAATGAGCAGTTCTTC
CASSGLAGTNEQFF
>.|TRBV20-1|TRBJ2-1|.
TGCAGTGCCAGGGTGGAGCAGTTCTTC
CSARVEQFF
>.|TRBV5-1|TRBJ1-1|.
TGCGCCAGCAGCACGGGACATGGCACTGAAGCTTTCTTT
CASSTGHGTEAFF
>.|TRBV9|TRBJ2-3|once
TGTGCCAGCAGCGTAGGGCACAGGGCGGGCACAGATACGCAGTATTTT
CASSVGHRAGTDTQYF
>TRBD1|TRBV27|TRBJ2-2|.
TGTGCCAGCAGTCCGAGGACAGGGCGCCTGTGGACCGGGGAGCTGTTTTTT
CASSPRTGRLWTGELFF
>TRBD2|TRBV7-2|TRBJ2-5|.
TGTGCCAGCAGCTTCCTAGCGGGGGCAAAAGAGACCCAGTACTTC
CASSFLAGAKETQYF
>.|TRBV18|TRBJ2-2|.
TGTGCCAGCTCACAATACACCGGGGAGCTGTTTTTT
CASSQYTGELFF
>TRBD1|TRBV6-5|TRBJ2-7|.
TGTGCCAGCAGTTACAGGGGGCGCTCCTACGAGCAGTACTTC
CASSYRGRSYEQYF
>.|TRBV4-1|TRBJ1-2|few
TGCGCCAGCAGCCCCCGTGAGGGCGGCTACACCTTC
CASSPREGGYTF
>.|TRBV11-1|TRBJ2-6|once
TGTGCCAGCAGCTTAGGACACTCTGGGGCCAACGTCCTGACTTTC
CASSLGHSGANVLTF
>.|TRBV9|TRBJ2-1|.
TGTGCCAGCAGCGTAGGCTCGTATGGACCTCCGGGGGATGAGCAGTTCTTC
CASSVGSYGPPGDEQFF
>TRBD2|TRBV27|TRBJ2-7|.
TGTGCCAGCAGTTCTCTAAGGACTAGCGGGATAGCCTACGAGCAGTACTTC
CASSSLRTSGIAYEQYF
>.|TRBV2|TRBJ2-3|.
TGTGCCAGCAGTGGTCTCTTCACAGATACGCAGTATTTT
CASSGLFTDTQYF
>.|TRBV5-1|TRBJ2-1|once
TGCGCCAGCAGCCCGCGGGGACCCAGCAAATTCTTC
CASSPRGPSKFF
>.|TRBV6-5|TRBJ1-5|.
TGTGCCAGCAGTGCTTTGGCAGGTTTCAATCAGCCCCAGCATTTT
CASSALAGFNQPQHF
>TRBD2|TRBV18|TRBJ2-7|.
TGTGCCAGCTCACCTCGGACTAGCGGGAGGGGCGAGCAGTACTTC
CASSPRTSGRGEQYF
>TRBD1|TRBV5-1|TRBJ1-1|.
TGCGCCAGCAGCCTTGAGGGGGCTGGAACTGAAGCTTTCTTT
CASSLEGAGTEAFF
>TRBD1|TRBV6-5|TRBJ1-2|.
TGTGCCAGCAGTTACTCCGGGACAGCCTATGGCTACACCTTC
CASSYSGTAYGYTF
>.|TRBV29-1|TRBJ2-1|.
TGCAGCGTTAACAGCTTACTAGTTAATACTATCAATGAGCAGTTCTTC
CSVNSLLVNTINEQFF
>TRBD2|TRBV6-5|TRBJ2-1|.
TGTGCCAGCAGCCCAAGGACTAGCGGGAATGAGCAGTTCTTC
CASSPRTSGNEQFF
>.|TRBV7-6|TRBJ1-5|.
TGTGCCAGCAGCTTAGCGCGGGGCCAGCCCCAGCATTTT
CASSLARGQPQHF
>TRBD2|TRBV2|TRBJ2-5|.
TGTGCCAGCAGGGGACTAGCCCACGACCAAGAGACCCAGTACTTC
CASRGLAHDQETQYF